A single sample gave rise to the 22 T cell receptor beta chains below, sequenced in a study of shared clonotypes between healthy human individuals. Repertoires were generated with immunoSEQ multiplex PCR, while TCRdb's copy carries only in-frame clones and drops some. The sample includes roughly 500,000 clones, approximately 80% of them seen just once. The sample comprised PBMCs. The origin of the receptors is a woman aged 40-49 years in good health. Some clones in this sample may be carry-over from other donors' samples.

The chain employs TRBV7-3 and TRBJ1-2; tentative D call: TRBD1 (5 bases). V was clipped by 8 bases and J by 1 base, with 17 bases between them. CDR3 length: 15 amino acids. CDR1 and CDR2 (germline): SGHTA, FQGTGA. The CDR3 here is CASSASGTDNYGYTF. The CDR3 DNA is TGTGCCAGCTCCGCGTCCGGGACCGATAACTATGGCTACACCTTC.

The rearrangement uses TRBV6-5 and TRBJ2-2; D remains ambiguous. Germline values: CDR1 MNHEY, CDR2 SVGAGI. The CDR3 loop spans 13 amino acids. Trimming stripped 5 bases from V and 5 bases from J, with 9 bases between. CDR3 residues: CASSIGRTGELFF. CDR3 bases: TGTGCCAGCAGTATAGGTCGGACCGGGGAGCTGTTTTTT.

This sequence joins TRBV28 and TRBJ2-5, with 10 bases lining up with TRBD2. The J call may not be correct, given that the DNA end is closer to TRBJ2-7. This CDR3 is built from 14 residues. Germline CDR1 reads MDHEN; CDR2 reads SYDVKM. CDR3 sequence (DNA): TGTGCCAGCAGGCGACTAGCGGGCGGCTACGAGCAGTACTTC. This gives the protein CASRRLAGGYEQYF.

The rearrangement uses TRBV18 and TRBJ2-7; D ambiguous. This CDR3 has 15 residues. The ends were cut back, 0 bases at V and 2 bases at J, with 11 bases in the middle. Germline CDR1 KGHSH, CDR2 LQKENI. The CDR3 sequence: CASSPPGLKAYEQYF. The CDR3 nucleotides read TGTGCCAGCTCACCACCCGGGTTAAAGGCCTACGAGCAGTACTTC.

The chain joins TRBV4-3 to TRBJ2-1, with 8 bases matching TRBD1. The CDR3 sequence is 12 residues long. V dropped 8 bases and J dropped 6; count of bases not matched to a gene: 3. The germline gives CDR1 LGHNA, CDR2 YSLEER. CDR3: CASGQGPNEQFF. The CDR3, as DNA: TGCGCCAGCGGACAGGGACCCAATGAGCAGTTCTTC.

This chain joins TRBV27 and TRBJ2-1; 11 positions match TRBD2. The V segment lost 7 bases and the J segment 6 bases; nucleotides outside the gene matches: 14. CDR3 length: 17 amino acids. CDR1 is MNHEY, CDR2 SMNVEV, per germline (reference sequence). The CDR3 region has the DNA TGTGCCAGCACTTCGAGGGGGCTAGCGGGAGGTATCAATGAGCAGTTCTTC. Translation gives CASTSRGLAGGINEQFF.

The CDR3 here is CASSKRDGNYEQYF. In DNA, the CDR3 is TGTGCCAGCAGTAAAAGGGACGGTAACTACGAGCAGTACTTC. The rearrangement joins TRBV6-5 to TRBJ2-7; either TRBD1 or TRBD2 may supply D (5 bases each). CDR3 length: 14 amino acids. Trimming shortened V by 5 bases and J by 3 bases, and 14 bases separated the two germline ends. Per germline, CDR1 MNHEY and CDR2 SVGAGI.

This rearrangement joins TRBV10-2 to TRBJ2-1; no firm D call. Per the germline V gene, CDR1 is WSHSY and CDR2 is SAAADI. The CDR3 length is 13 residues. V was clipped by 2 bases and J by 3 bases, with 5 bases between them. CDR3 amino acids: CASSEPSYNEQFF. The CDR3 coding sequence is TGCGCCAGCAGTGAGCCTAGCTACAATGAGCAGTTCTTC.

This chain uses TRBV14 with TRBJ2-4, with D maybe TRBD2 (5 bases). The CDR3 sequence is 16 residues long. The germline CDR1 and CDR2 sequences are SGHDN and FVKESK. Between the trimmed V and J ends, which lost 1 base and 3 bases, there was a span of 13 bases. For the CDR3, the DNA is TGTGCCAGCAGCCAAGTGTCTGGGAGAGGCAAAAACATTCAGTACTTC. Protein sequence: CASSQVSGRGKNIQYF.

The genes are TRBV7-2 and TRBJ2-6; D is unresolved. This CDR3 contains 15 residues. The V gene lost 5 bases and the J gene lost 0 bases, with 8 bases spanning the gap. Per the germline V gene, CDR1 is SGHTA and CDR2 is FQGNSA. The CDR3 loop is CASSKPGSGANVLTF. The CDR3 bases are TGTGCCAGCAGCAAACCTGGCTCTGGGGCCAACGTCCTGACTTTC.

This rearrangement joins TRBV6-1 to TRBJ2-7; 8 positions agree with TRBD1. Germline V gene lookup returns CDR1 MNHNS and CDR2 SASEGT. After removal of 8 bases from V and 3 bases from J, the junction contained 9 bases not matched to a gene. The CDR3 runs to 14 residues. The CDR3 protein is CASGQGEAFYEQYF. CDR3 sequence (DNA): TGTGCCAGCGGACAGGGCGAGGCCTTCTACGAGCAGTACTTC.

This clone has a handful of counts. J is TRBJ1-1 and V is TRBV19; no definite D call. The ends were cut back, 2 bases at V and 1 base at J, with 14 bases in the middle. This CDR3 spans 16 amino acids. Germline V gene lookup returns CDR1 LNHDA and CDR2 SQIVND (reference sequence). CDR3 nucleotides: TGTGCCAGTAGTATATTAGCGGGAGCCAAGAACACTGAAGCTTTCTTT. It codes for CASSILAGAKNTEAFF.

The CDR3 DNA sequence: TGTGCCAGTAGTATCGGGACTAGCGGGAACAATGAGCAGTTCTTC. Residues: CASSIGTSGNNEQFF. The chain joins TRBV19 to TRBJ2-1, with TRBD2 identical over 13 bases. J lost 5 bases, V lost 3 bases, and 1 base had no gene match. Germline V gene lookup returns CDR1 LNHDA and CDR2 SQIVND (reference sequence). CDR3 size: 15 residues.

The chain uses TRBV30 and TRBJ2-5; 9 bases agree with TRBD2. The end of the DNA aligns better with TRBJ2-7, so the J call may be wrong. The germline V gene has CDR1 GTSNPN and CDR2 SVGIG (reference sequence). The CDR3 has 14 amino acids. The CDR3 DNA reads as TGTGCCTGGATGGAGGCGGGAGGGGCCTACGAGCAGTACTTC. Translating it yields CAWMEAGGAYEQYF.

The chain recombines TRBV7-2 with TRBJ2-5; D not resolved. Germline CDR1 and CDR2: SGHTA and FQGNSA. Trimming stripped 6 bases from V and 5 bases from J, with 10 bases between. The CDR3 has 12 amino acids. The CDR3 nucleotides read TGTGCCAGCAGGTGGGGTGAGGAGACCCAGTACTTC. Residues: CASRWGEETQYF.

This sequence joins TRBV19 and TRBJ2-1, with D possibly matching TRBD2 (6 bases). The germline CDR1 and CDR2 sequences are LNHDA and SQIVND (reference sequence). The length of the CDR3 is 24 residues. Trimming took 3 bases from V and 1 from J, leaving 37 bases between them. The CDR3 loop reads CASSIRFSLAKGTSHQLSYNEQFF. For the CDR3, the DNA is TGTGCCAGTAGTATTCGTTTCTCTCTAGCGAAAGGAACCTCTCATCAACTTTCCTACAATGAGCAGTTCTTC.

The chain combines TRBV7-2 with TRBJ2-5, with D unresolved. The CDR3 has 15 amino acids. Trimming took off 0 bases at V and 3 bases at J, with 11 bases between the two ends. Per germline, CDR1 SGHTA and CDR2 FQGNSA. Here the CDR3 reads CASSLALPAKETQYF. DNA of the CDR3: TGTGCCAGCAGCTTAGCGCTCCCAGCCAAAGAGACCCAGTACTTC.

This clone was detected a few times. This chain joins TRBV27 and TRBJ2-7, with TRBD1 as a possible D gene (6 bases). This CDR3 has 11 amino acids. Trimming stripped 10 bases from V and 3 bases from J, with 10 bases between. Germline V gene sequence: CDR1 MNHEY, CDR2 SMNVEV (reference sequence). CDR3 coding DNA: TGTGCCACCAAACAGGGCTACGAGCAGTACTTC. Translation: CATKQGYEQYF.

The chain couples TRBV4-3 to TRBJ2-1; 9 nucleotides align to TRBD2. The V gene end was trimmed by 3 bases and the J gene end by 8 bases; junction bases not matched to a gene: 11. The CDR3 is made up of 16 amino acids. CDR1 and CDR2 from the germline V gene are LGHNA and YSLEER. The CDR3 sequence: CASSQGLAGPPDEQFF. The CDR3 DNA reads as TGCGCCAGCAGCCAGGGGCTAGCGGGACCTCCGGATGAGCAGTTCTTC.

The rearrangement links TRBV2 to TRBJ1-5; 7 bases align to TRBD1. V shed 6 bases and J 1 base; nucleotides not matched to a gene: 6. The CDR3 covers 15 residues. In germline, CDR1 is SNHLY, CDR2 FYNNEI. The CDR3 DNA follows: TGTGCCAGCAGCCGACAGGGTCCGAGCAATCAGCCCCAGCATTTT. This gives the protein CASSRQGPSNQPQHF.

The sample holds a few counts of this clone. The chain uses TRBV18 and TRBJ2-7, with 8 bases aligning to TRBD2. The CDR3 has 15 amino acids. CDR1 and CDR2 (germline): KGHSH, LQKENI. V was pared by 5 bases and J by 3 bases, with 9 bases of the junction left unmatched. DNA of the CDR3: TGTGCCAGCTCATACAAGCGGGAGTCGGGCTACGAGCAGTACTTC. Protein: CASSYKRESGYEQYF.

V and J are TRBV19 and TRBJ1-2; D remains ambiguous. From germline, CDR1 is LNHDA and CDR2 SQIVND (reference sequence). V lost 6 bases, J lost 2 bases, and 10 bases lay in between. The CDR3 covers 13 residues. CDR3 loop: CASRDQVNYGYTF. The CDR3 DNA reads TGTGCCAGTAGGGACCAGGTAAACTATGGCTACACCTTC.